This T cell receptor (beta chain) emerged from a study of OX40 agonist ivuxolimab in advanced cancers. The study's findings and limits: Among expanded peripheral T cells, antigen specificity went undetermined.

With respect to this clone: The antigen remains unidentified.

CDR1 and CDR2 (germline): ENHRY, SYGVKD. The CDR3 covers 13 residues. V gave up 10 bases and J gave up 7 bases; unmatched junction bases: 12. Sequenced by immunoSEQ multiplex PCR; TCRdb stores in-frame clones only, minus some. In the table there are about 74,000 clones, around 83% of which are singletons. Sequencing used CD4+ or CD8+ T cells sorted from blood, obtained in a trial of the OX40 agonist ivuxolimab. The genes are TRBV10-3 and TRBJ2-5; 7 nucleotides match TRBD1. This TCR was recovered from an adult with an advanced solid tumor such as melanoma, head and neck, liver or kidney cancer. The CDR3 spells CATQTRQGPTQYF. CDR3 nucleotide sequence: TGTGCCACCCAGACTCGACAGGGCCCGACCCAGTACTTC.